This T cell receptor (beta chain) was identified during a study of T cells in Graves' hyperthyroidism and ophthalmopathy. Diagnosis of hyperthyroidism was new in patients aged 18 to 65, and its duration was under 2 months. There are many counts of this clonotype. Its antigen is still unknown. The investigators amplified TCR beta CDR3 regions from RNA transcripts. A set of HTBI primers served as the primers for a first-round RT-PCR of the TCR CDR3. TCRdb called the multiplex PCR reads again in MiXCR, with one record for every CDR3 protein. This table has about 720,000 distinct CDR3 sequences, 18% appearing once. Study-wide points: Ophthalmopathy was predicted by the model a median of about 6.7 months ahead of onset.

The source is a woman aged 50 to 65 with Graves' hyperthyroidism that later progressed to Graves' ophthalmopathy. The sample consisted of blood.

The DNA for the CDR3 is TGTGCCAGCAGGACCTCGGGGTTGGGCACTGAAGCTTTCTTT. Its protein is CASRTSGLGTEAFF. This rearrangement joins TRBV6-2 or TRBV6-3 to TRBJ1-1; D not certain. This CDR3 region has 14 residues. Per germline, CDR1 MNHEY and CDR2 SVGEGT. The V gene lost 6 bases and the J gene lost 4 bases, with 15 bases spanning the gap.